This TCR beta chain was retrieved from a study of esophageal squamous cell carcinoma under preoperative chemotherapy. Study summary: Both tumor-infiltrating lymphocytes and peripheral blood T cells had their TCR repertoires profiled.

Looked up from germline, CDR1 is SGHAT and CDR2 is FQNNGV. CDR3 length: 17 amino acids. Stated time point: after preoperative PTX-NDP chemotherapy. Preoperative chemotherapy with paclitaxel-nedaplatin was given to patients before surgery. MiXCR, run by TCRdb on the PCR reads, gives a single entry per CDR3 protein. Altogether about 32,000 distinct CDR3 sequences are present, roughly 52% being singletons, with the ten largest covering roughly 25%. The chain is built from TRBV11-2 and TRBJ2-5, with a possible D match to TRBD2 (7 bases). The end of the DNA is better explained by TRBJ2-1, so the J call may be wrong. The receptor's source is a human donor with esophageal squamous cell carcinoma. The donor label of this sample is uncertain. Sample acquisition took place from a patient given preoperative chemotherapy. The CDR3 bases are TGTGCCAGCAGGTCGGAGGGGGGGGGGGGGGGGTACAATGAGCAGTTCTTC. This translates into CASRSEGGGGGYNEQFF.